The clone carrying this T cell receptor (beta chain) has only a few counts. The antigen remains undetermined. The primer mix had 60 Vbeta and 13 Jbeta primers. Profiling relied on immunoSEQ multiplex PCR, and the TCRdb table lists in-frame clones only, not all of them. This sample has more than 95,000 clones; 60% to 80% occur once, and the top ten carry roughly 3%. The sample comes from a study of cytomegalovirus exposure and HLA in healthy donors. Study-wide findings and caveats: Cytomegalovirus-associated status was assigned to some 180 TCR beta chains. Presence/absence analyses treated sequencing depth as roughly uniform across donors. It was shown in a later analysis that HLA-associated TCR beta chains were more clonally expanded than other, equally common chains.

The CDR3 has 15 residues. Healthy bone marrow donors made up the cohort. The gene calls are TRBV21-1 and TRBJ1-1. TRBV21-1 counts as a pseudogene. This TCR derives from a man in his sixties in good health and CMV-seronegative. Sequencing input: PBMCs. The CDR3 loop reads CASSKSRSPRTEAFF. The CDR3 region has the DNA TGTGCCAGCAGCAAATCAAGGTCCCCGAGGACTGAAGCTTTCTTT.